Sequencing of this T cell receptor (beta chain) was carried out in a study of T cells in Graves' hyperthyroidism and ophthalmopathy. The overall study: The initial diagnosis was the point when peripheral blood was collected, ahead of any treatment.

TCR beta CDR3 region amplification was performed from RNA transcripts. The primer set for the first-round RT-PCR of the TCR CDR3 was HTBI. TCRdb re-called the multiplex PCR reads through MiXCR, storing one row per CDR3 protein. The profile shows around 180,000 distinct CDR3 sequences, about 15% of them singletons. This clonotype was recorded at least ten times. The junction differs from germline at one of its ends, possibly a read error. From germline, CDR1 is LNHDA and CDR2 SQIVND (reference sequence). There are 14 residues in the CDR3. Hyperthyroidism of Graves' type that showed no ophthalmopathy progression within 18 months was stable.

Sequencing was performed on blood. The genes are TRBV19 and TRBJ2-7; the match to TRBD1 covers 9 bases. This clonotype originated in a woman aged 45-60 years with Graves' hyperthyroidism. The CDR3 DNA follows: TGTGCCAGCAGTACGGGACAGGGATCCTACGAGCAGTACTTC. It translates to CASSTGQGSYEQYF. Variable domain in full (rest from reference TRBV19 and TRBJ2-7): DGGITQSPKYLFRKEGQNVTLSCEQNLNHDAMYWYRQDPGQGLRLIYYSQIVNDFQKGDIAEGYSVSREKKESFPLTVTSAQKNPTAFYLCASSTGQGSYEQYFGPGTRLTVT.